This paragraph reports one T cell receptor (beta chain). TCRdb's copy holds only in-frame clones and misses some; the assay was immunoSEQ multiplex PCR. Here the sample spans 260,000 or so clones, about 86% being singletons. The data originate from a study of blood T cell repertoires in COVID-19. Across the whole study: Sources were T cells, B-cell-depleted T cells, or PBMCs; the material itself was cDNA or gDNA.

The source is a man of 80 years or more with acute or convalescent COVID-19. Sequencing was done on a sample of peripheral blood.

For the CDR3, the DNA is TGTGCCAGCAGCGTAGGAGGGCGGGGTACAGATACGCAGTATTTT. Translation: CASSVGGRGTDTQYF. The chain recombines TRBV9 with TRBJ2-3, with D tentatively TRBD2 (6 bases). Per germline, CDR1 SGDLS and CDR2 YYNGEE. The V end lost 0 bases, the J end lost 3 bases, and 11 bases lay between the germline ends. The CDR3 is 15 residues long.